The 14 T cell receptor beta chains below all came from one sample that was sequenced in a study of identical twins. TCRdb used MiXCR to reprocess the 5' RACE reads, holding one entry per CDR3 protein. The sample yields about 920,000 distinct CDR3 sequences, roughly an eighth seen once. These data also formed part of another study, on yellow fever vaccine responses in identical twins.

Sequencing input: PBMCs. The source is a woman aged 18-29 years in good health.

The rearrangement links TRBV28 to TRBJ1-6; 10 nucleotides match TRBD1. The CDR3 has 16 residues. The germline gives CDR1 MDHEN, CDR2 SYDVKM. V lost 6 bases to trimming and J lost 7 bases; unmatched junction nucleotides: 9. The CDR3 sequence is CASRGRQGALNSPLHF. The CDR3 DNA reads TGTGCCAGCAGGGGAAGACAGGGGGCTTTAAATTCACCCCTCCACTTT.

The sample holds a few counts of this clonotype. This chain links TRBV4-2 with TRBJ2-1; 9 nucleotides match TRBD2. V dropped 0 bases and J dropped 4; count of bases not matched to a gene: 4. The germline V gene has CDR1 LGHNA and CDR2 YNFKEQ. The CDR3 has 16 residues. The CDR3 DNA sequence: TGTGCCAGCAGCCAAGATCGGGCGGGGGGGTACAATGAGCAGTTCTTC. It translates to CASSQDRAGGYNEQFF.

The V gene is TRBV18, the J gene TRBJ2-3; 7 nucleotides line up with TRBD2. Germline CDR1 and CDR2: KGHSH and LQKENI. The CDR3 extends over 19 amino acids. The V and J ends lost 6 bases and 0 bases, in that order; junction bases with no gene match: 18. In nucleotides, the CDR3 is TGTGCCAGCTCCCAAAAGTTCCGGGACTACCGTCCCAGCACAGATACGCAGTATTTT. It translates to CASSQKFRDYRPSTDTQYF.

This clonotype appeared a few times. The chain combines TRBV15 with TRBJ2-3; D is uncertain. Trimming shortened V by 3 bases and J by 0 bases, and 16 bases separated the two germline ends. The CDR3 extends over 17 amino acids. The germline V gene has CDR1 LNHNV and CDR2 YYDKDF (reference sequence). The CDR3 loop is CATSSYLLKVSTDTQYF. DNA of the CDR3: TGTGCCACCAGCAGTTATCTGCTAAAAGTTAGCACAGATACGCAGTATTTT.

The table lists this clonotype with a few counts. The J gene is TRBJ1-1, the V gene TRBV6-1; D unresolved. This CDR3 has 13 residues. Germline V CDR1 and CDR2: MNHNS, SASEGT. V was shortened by 6 bases and J by 4 bases, with 12 bases between the two germline ends. The CDR3 is CASRTGWGTEAFF. Here the CDR3 DNA reads TGTGCCAGCAGGACCGGATGGGGCACTGAAGCTTTCTTT.

This clonotype was seen only a few times. At one boundary the junction diverges from the germline segment, which might be a read error. The rearrangement links TRBV5-5 to TRBJ2-1; TRBD1 matches 7 bases. This CDR3 contains 14 residues. CDR1 and CDR2 (germline): SGHKS, YYEKEE (reference sequence). The CDR3 loop reads CASSPGPDATGSLF. In DNA, the CDR3 is TGTGCCAGCAGCCCCGGACCCGACGCGACAGGGTCGCTCTTC. The full variable domain, in which reference TRBV5-5 and TRBJ2-1 provide the parts outside the CDR3, is DAGVTQSPTHLIKTRGQQVTLRCSPISGHKSVSWYQQVLGQGPQFIFQYYEKEERGRGNFPDRFSARQFPNYSSELNVNALLLGDSALYLCASSPGPDATGSLFGPGTRLTVL.

This clonotype has at least ten counts. V and J are TRBV28 and TRBJ2-4, with 14 nucleotides matching TRBD2. The junction had 6 bases not matched to a gene; V was cut back by 4 bases and J by 4 bases. The length of the CDR3 is 17 residues. CDR1 is MDHEN, CDR2 SYDVKM, per germline. Here the CDR3 reads CASSWGLAGVSKNIQYF. The CDR3 coding sequence is TGTGCCAGCAGTTGGGGACTAGCGGGAGTATCGAAAAACATTCAGTACTTC.

Many counts were recorded for this clonotype. The chain employs TRBV11-1 and TRBJ2-7; D is possibly TRBD1 (6 bases). Trimming took 0 bases from V and 7 from J, leaving 16 bases between them. Germline CDR1 reads SGHAT; CDR2 reads FQDESV (reference sequence). This CDR3 is 15 amino acids long. The CDR3 region has the DNA TGTGCCAGCAGCTTAGCGTCACAGGGTTTTTGGGAGCAGTACGTC. Translating it yields CASSLASQGFWEQYV.

This clonotype was detected ten times or more. The chain combines TRBV29-1 with TRBJ2-1; 7 bases align to TRBD2. V was pared by 3 bases and J by 3 bases, with 11 bases of the junction left unmatched. This CDR3 has 16 amino acids. Germline CDR1 is SQVTM and CDR2 is ANQGSEA. The DNA of the CDR3 is TGCAGCGTTGAGGCCCCCTTTAGCGGGCGCTACAATGAGCAGTTCTTC. Translating gives CSVEAPFSGRYNEQFF.

This sequence joins TRBV7-8 and TRBJ2-4; D gene ambiguous. Germline-derived CDR1 and CDR2 are SGHVS and FQNEAQ. The CDR3 extends over 18 amino acids. V was trimmed by 0 bases and J by 3 bases, leaving 18 bases between them. The CDR3, as DNA: TGTGCCAGCAGCTTAGCTTCCTCCTGGACGGGCCTCAAAAACATTCAGTACTTC. Translated, it gives CASSLASSWTGLKNIQYF.

The chain carries TRBV2 and TRBJ1-1; possibly TRBD1 for D (6 bases). CDR1 and CDR2 (germline): SNHLY, FYNNEI. The ends were cut back, 6 bases at V and 5 bases at J, with 16 bases in the middle. The CDR3 covers 14 residues. This chain's CDR3 is CASSKGGLGTEAFF. CDR3 nucleotides: TGTGCCAGCAGCAAAGGGGGGCTCGGGACTGAAGCTTTCTTT.

Only a few counts were recorded for this clonotype. This chain connects TRBV20-1 to TRBJ2-5, with D possibly being TRBD1 or TRBD2 (5 bases each). The CDR3 spans 15 residues. Germline CDR1 DFQATT, CDR2 SNEGSKA (reference sequence). Trimming cost V 3 bases and J 4 bases, with 18 bases left between them. The CDR3 spells CSARPGFGGRETQYF. The CDR3 DNA sequence: TGCAGTGCTAGGCCAGGGTTTGGGGGTCGAGAGACCCAGTACTTC.

The table lists this clonotype with a few counts. The chain links TRBV7-6 to TRBJ1-6, with D possibly matching TRBD1 (6 bases). Germline V lookup: CDR1 SGHVS, CDR2 FNYEAQ. The CDR3 has 15 residues. The V end lost 0 bases, the J end lost 9 bases, and 12 bases lay between the germline ends. The CDR3 reads CASSLAVPGVSPLHF. The DNA for the CDR3 is TGTGCCAGCAGCTTAGCAGTCCCAGGGGTTTCACCCCTCCACTTT. Together with reference TRBV7-6 and TRBJ1-6, the CDR3 gives the full variable domain: GAGVSQSPRYKVTKRGQDVALRCDPISGHVSLYWYRQALGQGPEFLTYFNYEAQQDKSGLPNDRFSAERPEGSISTLTIQRTEQRDSAMYRCASSLAVPGVSPLHFGNGTRLTVT.

The J gene is TRBJ2-4, the V gene TRBV23-1; D is possibly TRBD2 (6 bases). TRBV23-1 is assigned to the ORF class and has an uncertain function. Trimming left V 3 bases short and J 4 bases short, with 13 bases between. The length of the CDR3 is 15 residues. The CDR3 region is CASSHPGTAKNIQYF. For the CDR3, the DNA is TGCGCCAGCAGTCACCCCGGGACTGCAAAAAACATTCAGTACTTC.